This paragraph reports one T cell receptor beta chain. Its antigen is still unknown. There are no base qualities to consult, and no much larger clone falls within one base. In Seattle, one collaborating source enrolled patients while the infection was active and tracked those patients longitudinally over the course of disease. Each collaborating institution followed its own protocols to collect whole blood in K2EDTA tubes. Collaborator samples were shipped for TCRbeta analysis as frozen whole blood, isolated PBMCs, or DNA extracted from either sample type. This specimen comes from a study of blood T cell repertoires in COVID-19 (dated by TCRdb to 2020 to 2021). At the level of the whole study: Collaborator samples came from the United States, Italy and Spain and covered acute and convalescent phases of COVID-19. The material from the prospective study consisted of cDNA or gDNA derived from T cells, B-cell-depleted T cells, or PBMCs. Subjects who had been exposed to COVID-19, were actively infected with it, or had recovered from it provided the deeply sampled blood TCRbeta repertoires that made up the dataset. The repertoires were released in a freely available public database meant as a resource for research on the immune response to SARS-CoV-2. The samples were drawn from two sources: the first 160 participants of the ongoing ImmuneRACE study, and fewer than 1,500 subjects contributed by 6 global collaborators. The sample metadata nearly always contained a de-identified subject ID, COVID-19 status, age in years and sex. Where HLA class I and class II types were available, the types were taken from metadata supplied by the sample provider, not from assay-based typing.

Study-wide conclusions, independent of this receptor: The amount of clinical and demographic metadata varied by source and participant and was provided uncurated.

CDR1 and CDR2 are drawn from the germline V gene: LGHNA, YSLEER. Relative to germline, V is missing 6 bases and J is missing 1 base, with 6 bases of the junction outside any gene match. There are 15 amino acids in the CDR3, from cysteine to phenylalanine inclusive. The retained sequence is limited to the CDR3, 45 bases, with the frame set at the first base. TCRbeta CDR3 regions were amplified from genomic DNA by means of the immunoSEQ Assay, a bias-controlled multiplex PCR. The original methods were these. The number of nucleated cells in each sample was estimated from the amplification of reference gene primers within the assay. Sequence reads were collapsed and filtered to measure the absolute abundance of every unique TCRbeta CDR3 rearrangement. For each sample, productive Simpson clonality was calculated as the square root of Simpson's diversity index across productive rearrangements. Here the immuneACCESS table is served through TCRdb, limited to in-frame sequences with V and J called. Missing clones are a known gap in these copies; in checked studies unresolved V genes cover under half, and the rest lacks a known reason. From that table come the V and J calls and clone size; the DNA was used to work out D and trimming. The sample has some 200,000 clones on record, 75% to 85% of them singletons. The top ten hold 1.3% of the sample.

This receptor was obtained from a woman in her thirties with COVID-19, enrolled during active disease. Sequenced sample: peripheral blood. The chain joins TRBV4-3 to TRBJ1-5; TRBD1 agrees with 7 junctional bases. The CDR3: CASSRDSRSNQPQHF. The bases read TGCGCCAGCAGTCGGGACAGTAGGAGCAATCAGCCCCAGCATTTT.